This TCR beta chain comes out of a study of blood T cell repertoires in COVID-19. Looking at the study overall: The United States, Italy and Spain were the sources of the acute and convalescent COVID-19 samples. PBMCs, B-cell-depleted T cells, or T cells provided the cDNA or gDNA that made up the material.

Per the study methods: Estimation of nucleated cell counts relied on the amplification of reference gene primers. TCRdb keeps only in-frame clones here, not all; method: immunoSEQ multiplex PCR. The D gene and trimming were derived from the DNA, and the V and J assignments and clone size from that table. Among over 25,000 clones listed, roughly nine tenths were seen once. Germline CDR1 reads MNHEY; CDR2 reads SMNVEV (reference sequence). Losses at the gene ends were 5 bases for V and 4 bases for J; bases not matched to a gene: 18. The CDR3 covers 19 residues. Sequenced input: peripheral blood. The rearrangement links TRBV27 to TRBJ2-3, with 10 positions matching TRBD1. This clonotype was sampled from a human donor with active COVID-19. The donor label of this sample is uncertain. The CDR3 DNA reads as TGTGCCAGCAGTCCACCTCCCTGGGACAGGGGAATAGGGGCAGATACGCAGTATTTT. This sequence encodes CASSPPPWDRGIGADTQYF.